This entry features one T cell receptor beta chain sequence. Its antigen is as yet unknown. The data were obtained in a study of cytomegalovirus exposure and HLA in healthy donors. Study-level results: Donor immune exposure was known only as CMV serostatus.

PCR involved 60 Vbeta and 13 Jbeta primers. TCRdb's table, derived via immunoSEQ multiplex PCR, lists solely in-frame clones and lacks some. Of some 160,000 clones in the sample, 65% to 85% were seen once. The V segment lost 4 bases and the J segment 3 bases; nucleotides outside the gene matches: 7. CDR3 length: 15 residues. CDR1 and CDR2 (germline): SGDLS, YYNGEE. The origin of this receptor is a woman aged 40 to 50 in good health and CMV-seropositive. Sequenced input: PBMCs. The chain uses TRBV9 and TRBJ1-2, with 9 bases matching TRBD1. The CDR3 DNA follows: TGTGCCAGCAGCCCGACGACAGGGGGGCACTATGGCTACACCTTC. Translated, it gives CASSPTTGGHYGYTF.